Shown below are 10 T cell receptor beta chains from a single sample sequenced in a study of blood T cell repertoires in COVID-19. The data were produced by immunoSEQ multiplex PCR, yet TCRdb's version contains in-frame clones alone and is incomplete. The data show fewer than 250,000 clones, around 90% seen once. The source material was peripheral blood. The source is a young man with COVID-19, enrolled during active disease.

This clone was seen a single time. In nucleotides, the CDR3 is TGTGCCAGCAGCCAAGATAGATTCGATACGCAGTATTTT. Translated: CASSQDRFDTQYF. V and J are TRBV14 and TRBJ2-3; no definite D call. Germline CDR1 SGHDN, CDR2 FVKESK. The CDR3 consists of 13 residues. Trimming took off 0 bases at V and 6 bases at J, with 7 bases between the two ends.

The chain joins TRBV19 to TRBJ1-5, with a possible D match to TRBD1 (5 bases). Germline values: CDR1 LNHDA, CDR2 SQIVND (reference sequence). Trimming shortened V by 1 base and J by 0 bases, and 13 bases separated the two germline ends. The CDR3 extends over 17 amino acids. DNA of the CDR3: TGTGCCAGTAGTATAGCAGACAGACTTTATAGCAATCAGCCCCAGCATTTT. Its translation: CASSIADRLYSNQPQHF.

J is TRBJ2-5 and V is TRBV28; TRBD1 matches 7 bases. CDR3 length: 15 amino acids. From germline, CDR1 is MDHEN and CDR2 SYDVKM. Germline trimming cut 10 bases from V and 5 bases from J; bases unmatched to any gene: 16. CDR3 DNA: TGTGCCACTGTCGAGGGGGACAGACTCGGGGAGACCCAGTACTTC. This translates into CATVEGDRLGETQYF.

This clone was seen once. The CDR3 DNA reads as TGTGCCAGCAGTGCGGACAGTTCCTATGGCTACACCTTC. Translation: CASSADSSYGYTF. This chain uses TRBV25-1 with TRBJ1-2; possibly TRBD1 for D (6 bases). The ends were cut back, 4 bases at V and 4 bases at J, with 10 bases in the middle. The CDR3 has 13 residues. The germline gives CDR1 MGHDK, CDR2 SYGVNS.

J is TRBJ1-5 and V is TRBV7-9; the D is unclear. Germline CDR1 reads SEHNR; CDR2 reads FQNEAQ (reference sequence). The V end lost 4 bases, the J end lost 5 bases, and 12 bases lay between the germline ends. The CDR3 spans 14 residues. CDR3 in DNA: TGTGCCAGCAGCTCCCGACATGACCATCAGCCCCAGCATTTT. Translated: CASSSRHDHQPQHF.

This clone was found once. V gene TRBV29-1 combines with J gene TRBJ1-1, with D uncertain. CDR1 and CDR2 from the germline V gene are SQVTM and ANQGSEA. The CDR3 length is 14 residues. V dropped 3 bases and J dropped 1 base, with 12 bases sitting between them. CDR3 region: CSVERRQANTEAFF. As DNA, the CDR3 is TGCAGCGTTGAGAGAAGGCAGGCGAACACTGAAGCTTTCTTT.

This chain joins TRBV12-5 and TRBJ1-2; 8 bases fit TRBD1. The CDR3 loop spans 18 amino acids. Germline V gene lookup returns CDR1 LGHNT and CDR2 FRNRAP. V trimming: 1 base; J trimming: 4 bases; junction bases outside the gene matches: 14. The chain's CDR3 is CASGLAYQGATSPYGYTF. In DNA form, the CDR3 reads TGTGCTAGTGGTTTGGCGTACCAGGGGGCGACGTCGCCCTATGGCTACACCTTC. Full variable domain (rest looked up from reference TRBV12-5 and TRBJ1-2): DARVTQTPRHKVTEMGQEVTMRCQPILGHNTVFWYRQTMMQGLELLAYFRNRAPLDDSGMPKDRFSAEMPDATLATLKIQPSEPRDSAVYFCASGLAYQGATSPYGYTFGSGTRLTVV.

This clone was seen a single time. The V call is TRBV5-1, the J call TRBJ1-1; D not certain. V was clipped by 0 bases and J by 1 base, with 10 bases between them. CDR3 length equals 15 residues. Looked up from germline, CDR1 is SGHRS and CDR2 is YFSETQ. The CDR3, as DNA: TGCGCCAGCAGCTTGGCAGACCCGGGGAACACTGAAGCTTTCTTT. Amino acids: CASSLADPGNTEAFF.

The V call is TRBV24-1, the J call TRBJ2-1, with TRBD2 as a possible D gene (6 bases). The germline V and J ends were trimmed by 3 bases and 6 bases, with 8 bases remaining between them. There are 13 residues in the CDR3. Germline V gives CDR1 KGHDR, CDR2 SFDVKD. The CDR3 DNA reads TGTGCCACCAGTGATGGGCGGGGCAATGAGCAGTTCTTC. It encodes CATSDGRGNEQFF.

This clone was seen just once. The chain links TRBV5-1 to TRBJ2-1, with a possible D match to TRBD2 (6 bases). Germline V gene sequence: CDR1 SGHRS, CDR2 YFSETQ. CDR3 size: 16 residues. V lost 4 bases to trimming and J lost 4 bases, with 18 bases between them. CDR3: CASSDSLGLPYNEQFF. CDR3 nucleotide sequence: TGCGCCAGCAGCGATTCCTTGGGACTTCCGTACAATGAGCAGTTCTTC.